Below, 13 T cell receptor beta chains from the same sample are listed, as sequenced in a study of T cells in Graves' hyperthyroidism and ophthalmopathy. Amplification yielded TCR beta CDR3 regions, with RNA transcripts as the source. First-round RT-PCR of the TCR CDR3 relied on the HTBI primer set. In TCRdb, the multiplex PCR reads were re-called with MiXCR into one record per CDR3 protein. Here the sample spans 400,000 to 600,000 distinct CDR3 sequences, roughly 20% being singletons. The sequenced sample consisted of blood. These TCRs come from a man between 18 and 35 years old with Graves' hyperthyroidism.

This clonotype was counted ten times or more. An end of the junction differs from the germline gene, which may be a read error. The chain uses TRBV12-3 or TRBV12-4 and TRBJ1-2, with no clear D. The CDR3 totals 11 residues. CDR3 sequence reads: CHGFSVYGYTF. The CDR3 bases are TGCCACGGGTTCTCAGTCTATGGCTACACCTTC.

The chain joins TRBV27 to TRBJ2-7; tentative D call: TRBD1 (6 bases). Germline assignment: CDR1 MNHEY and CDR2 SMNVEV (reference sequence). This CDR3 contains 15 residues. Between the trimmed V and J ends, which lost 3 bases and 2 bases, there was a span of 14 bases. The CDR3 protein is CASSFAGEKAYEQYV. The DNA of the CDR3 is TGTGCCAGCAGTTTTGCAGGGGAAAAGGCCTACGAGCAGTACGTC.

The genes are TRBV30 and TRBJ1-1; possibly TRBD1 for D (6 bases). The germline V and J ends were trimmed by 4 bases and 5 bases, with 14 bases remaining between them. Per the germline V gene, CDR1 is GTSNPN and CDR2 is SVGIG (reference sequence). The length of the CDR3 is 13 residues. The CDR3 loop reads CAWNEGGITEAFF. Here the CDR3 DNA reads TGTGCCTGGAACGAAGGGGGTATAACTGAAGCTTTCTTT.

At least ten counts were recorded for this clonotype. The chain recombines TRBV4-1 with TRBJ2-7; D is unclear. With 1 base removed from V and 6 bases from J, the gap between germline ends came to 16 bases. The germline V gene encodes CDR1 MGHRA and CDR2 YSYEKL. The CDR3 runs 15 residues. The CDR3 loop is CASSQVGAAKSEQYF. The CDR3 DNA follows: TGCGCCAGCAGCCAAGTAGGAGCTGCCAAGAGCGAGCAGTACTTC.

This clonotype was seen at least ten times. The rearrangement uses TRBV3-1 and TRBJ1-2; unclear D gene. CDR1 and CDR2 from the germline V gene are LGHDT and YNNKEL (reference sequence). This CDR3 is 11 amino acids long. V was shortened by 0 bases and J by 6 bases, with 2 bases between the two germline ends. CDR3 sequence (DNA): TGTGCCAGCAGCCAAGATCATGGCTACACCTTC. This gives the protein CASSQDHGYTF.

This clonotype was recorded a few times. The chain joins TRBV12-3 or TRBV12-4 to TRBJ1-1, with D perhaps matching TRBD1 (5 bases). CDR3 length equals 13 residues. V lost 3 bases and J lost 3, with 8 bases in between. CDR3 region: CASSFRQYTEAFF. CDR3 DNA sequence: TGTGCCAGCAGTTTTAGACAGTACACTGAAGCTTTCTTT.

This clonotype was detected ten times or more. V gene TRBV6-5 combines with J gene TRBJ2-7, with D hard to call. Germline V lookup: CDR1 MNHEY, CDR2 SVGAGI. V was clipped by 6 bases and J by 3 bases, with 9 bases between them. The CDR3 is 12 residues long. CDR3: CASSTHSYEQYF. Here the CDR3 DNA reads TGTGCCAGCAGCACTCACAGCTACGAGCAGTACTTC.

The V call is TRBV6-1, the J call TRBJ2-5; 8 bases are a match to TRBD2. Germline trimming cut 7 bases from V and 2 bases from J; bases unmatched to any gene: 6. Germline V gene data show CDR1 as MNHNS and CDR2 as SASEGT. The CDR3 is 14 residues long. The CDR3 region has the DNA TGTGCCAGCAAGGTAGCGGGGCTACAAGAGACCCAGTACTTC. Protein product: CASKVAGLQETQYF.

About this clonotype itself: A clone one base away is much larger, so this may be a read error. The chain uses TRBV7-2 and TRBJ1-5, with D perhaps matching TRBD1 (5 bases). Germline V gene sequence: CDR1 SGHTA, CDR2 FQGNSA. This CDR3 is built from 13 residues. This CDR3 reads CAGSSDSHQPQHF. The DNA of the CDR3 is TGTGCCGGCAGCTCTGACAGCCATCAGCCCCAGCATTTT.

This clonotype was detected many times. The chain joins TRBV12-3 or TRBV12-4 to TRBJ1-5; 8 bases line up with TRBD1. After removal of 2 bases from V and 6 bases from J, the junction contained 3 bases not matched to a gene. The CDR3 loop spans 14 amino acids. CDR3 bases: TGTGCCAGCAGTTTACAGGGGGCTGGTCAGCCCCAGCATTTT. It is translated as CASSLQGAGQPQHF.

The J gene is TRBJ2-2, the V gene TRBV28, with a tentative D call TRBD1 (5 bases). CDR1 MDHEN and CDR2 SYDVKM come from the germline V gene. Trimming removed 7 bases at V and 5 bases at J, with 17 bases between. This CDR3 has 15 residues. Written as DNA, the CDR3 is TGTGCCAGCAAAGTCCCCAGGGTCGGAACCGGGGAGCTGTTTTTT. Its protein is CASKVPRVGTGELFF.

This clonotype was detected only a few times. The V gene is TRBV5-6, the J gene TRBJ1-6; no firm D call. This CDR3 has 13 residues. CDR1 and CDR2 (germline): SGHDT, YYEEEE. V was clipped by 1 base and J by 14 bases, with 13 bases between them. The DNA for the CDR3 is TGTGCCAGCAGCTTGATTTACAGCGTAACCCTCCACTTT. Translation gives CASSLIYSVTLHF.

The J gene is TRBJ1-1, the V gene TRBV15; no clear D gene. CDR1 is LNHNV, CDR2 YYDKDF, per germline (reference sequence). This CDR3 contains 12 residues. V lost 11 bases to trimming and J lost 0 bases, with 10 bases between them. DNA of the CDR3: TGTGCCCCATTAGGGTTGAACACTGAAGCTTTCTTT. It is translated as CAPLGLNTEAFF.